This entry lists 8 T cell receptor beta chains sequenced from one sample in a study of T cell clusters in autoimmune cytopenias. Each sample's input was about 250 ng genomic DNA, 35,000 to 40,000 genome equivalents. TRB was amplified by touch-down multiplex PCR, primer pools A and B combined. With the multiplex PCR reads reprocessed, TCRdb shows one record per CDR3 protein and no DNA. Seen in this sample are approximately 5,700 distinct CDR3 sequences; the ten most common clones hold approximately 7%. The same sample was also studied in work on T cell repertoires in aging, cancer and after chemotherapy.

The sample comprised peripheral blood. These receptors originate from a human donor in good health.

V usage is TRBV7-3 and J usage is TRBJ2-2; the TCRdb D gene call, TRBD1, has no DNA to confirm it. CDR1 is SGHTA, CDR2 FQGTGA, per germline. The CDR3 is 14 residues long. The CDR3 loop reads CASSPDRNTGELFF.

The CDR3 is CASSETDRSNEKLFF. V usage is TRBV5-1 and J usage is TRBJ1-4; the D call of TRBD1 rests on TCRdb alone, since no DNA is present to check it. The CDR3 is 15 amino acids. Germline V gene lookup returns CDR1 SGHRS and CDR2 YFSETQ. Variable domain in full (rest from reference TRBV5-1 and TRBJ1-4): KAGVTQTPRYLIKTRGQQVTLSCSPISGHRSVSWYQQTPGQGLQFLFEYFSETQRNKGNFPGRFSGRQFSNSRSEMNVSTLELGDSALYLCASSETDRSNEKLFFGSGTQLSVL.

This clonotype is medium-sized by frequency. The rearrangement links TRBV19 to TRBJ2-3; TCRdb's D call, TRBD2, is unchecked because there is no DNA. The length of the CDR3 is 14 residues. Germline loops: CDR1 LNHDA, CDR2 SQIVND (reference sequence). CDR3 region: CASKGLADTDTQYF. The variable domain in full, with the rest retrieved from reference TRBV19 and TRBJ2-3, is DGGITQSPKYLFRKEGQNVTLSCEQNLNHDAMYWYRQDPGQGLRLIYYSQIVNDFQKGDIAEGYSVSREKKESFPLTVTSAQKNPTAFYLCASKGLADTDTQYFGPGTRLTVL.

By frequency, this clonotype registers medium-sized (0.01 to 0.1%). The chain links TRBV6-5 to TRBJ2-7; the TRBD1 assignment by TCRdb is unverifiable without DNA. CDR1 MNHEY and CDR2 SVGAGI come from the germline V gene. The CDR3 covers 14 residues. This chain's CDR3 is CASSRQTDTYEQYF.

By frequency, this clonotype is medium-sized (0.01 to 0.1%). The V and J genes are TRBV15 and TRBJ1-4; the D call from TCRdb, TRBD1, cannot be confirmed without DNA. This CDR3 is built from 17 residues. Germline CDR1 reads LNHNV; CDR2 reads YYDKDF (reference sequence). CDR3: CATSRDPPQGSNEKLFF.

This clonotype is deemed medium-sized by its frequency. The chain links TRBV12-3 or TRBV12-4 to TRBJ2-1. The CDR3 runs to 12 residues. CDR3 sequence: CASTHQYNEQFF.

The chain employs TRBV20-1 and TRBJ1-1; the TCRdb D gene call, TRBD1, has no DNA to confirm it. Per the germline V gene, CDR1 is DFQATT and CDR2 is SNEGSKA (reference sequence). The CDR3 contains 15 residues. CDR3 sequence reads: CSARDPGQGNTEAFF.

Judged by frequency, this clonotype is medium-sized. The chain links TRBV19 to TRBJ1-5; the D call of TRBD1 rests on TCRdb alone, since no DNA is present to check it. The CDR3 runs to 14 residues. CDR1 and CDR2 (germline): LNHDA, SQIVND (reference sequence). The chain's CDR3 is CASFIRDNCLAQHF.